The 10 T cell receptor beta chains in this list originate from one sample, sequenced in a study of technical replicates of blood from a few donors. Using immunoSEQ multiplex PCR, the repertoire was profiled, and TCRdb retains in-frame clones only, with some absent. Among about 87,000 clones listed, just under 95% were seen once. The sample consisted of T cells isolated from PBMCs. These receptors were taken from a human donor in good health.

The chain carries TRBV5-1 and TRBJ2-2, with 9 bases that match TRBD1. Trimming at V came to 4 bases and at J to 3 bases, leaving 4 bases not matched to a gene. Germline V gene data show CDR1 as SGHRS and CDR2 as YFSETQ. The CDR3 is made up of 15 amino acids. DNA for the CDR3: TGCGCCAGCAGCCTTCGGACAGGGGACACCGGGGAGCTGTTTTTT. It encodes CASSLRTGDTGELFF.

This sequence joins TRBV9 and TRBJ2-5; 8 bases agree with TRBD1. The J segment lost 4 bases and the V segment lost 4 bases, leaving 3 bases of the junction unmatched. CDR1 is SGDLS and CDR2 is YYNGEE in the germline V gene. The CDR3 contains 13 residues. CDR3: CASSLGQGETQYF. The CDR3 coding sequence is TGTGCCAGCAGCTTAGGACAGGGAGAGACCCAGTACTTC.

This chain links TRBV12-5 with TRBJ2-2; D is unclear. Germline V lookup: CDR1 LGHNT, CDR2 FRNRAP. Trimming cost V 4 bases and J 4 bases, with 4 bases left between them. CDR3 length: 12 amino acids. CDR3 sequence: CASGYTTGELFF. CDR3 coding DNA: TGTGCTAGTGGTTACACCACCGGGGAGCTGTTTTTT.

The rearrangement uses TRBV6-1 and TRBJ1-1; 8 bases are a match to TRBD1. This CDR3 has 13 amino acids. V was pared by 8 bases and J by 3 bases, with 5 bases of the junction left unmatched. Per the germline V gene, CDR1 is MNHNS and CDR2 is SASEGT. This chain's CDR3 is CASETGVDTEAFF. The CDR3 region has the DNA TGTGCCAGCGAGACAGGGGTGGACACTGAAGCTTTCTTT.

The chain has TRBV7-3 and TRBJ2-3; 11 bases agree with TRBD2. There are 16 residues in the CDR3. Germline lookup yields CDR1 SGHTA and CDR2 FQGTGA. Trimming cost V 4 bases and J 3 bases; bases outside gene matches: 6. The CDR3, as DNA: TGTGCCAGCAGCTCCCTCGTAGCGGGAGGGACAGATACGCAGTATTTT. This translates into CASSSLVAGGTDTQYF.

A single count supports this clone. V gene TRBV29-1 combines with J gene TRBJ2-1, with 10 nucleotides matching TRBD2. Unmatched junction bases numbered 6, after V lost 0 bases and J lost 10 bases. The CDR3 extends over 14 amino acids. From germline, CDR1 is SQVTM and CDR2 ANQGSEA. The CDR3 protein is CSVEEQREGREQFF. The CDR3 DNA reads TGCAGCGTTGAAGAGCAGCGGGAGGGAAGAGAGCAGTTCTTC.

The chain has TRBV6-1 and TRBJ2-7; 11 bases fit TRBD2. The length of the CDR3 is 16 residues. Unmatched junction bases numbered 6, after V lost 3 bases and J lost 2 bases. Looked up from germline, CDR1 is MNHNS and CDR2 is SASEGT. CDR3: CASSEGTSGSPYEQYF. The CDR3 DNA sequence: TGTGCCAGCAGTGAGGGGACTAGCGGATCTCCCTACGAGCAGTACTTC.

This sequence joins TRBV5-8 and TRBJ2-2; 7 bases are a match to TRBD2. The V and J ends lost 10 bases and 3 bases, in that order; junction bases with no gene match: 9. The germline CDR1 and CDR2 sequences are SGHTS and YDEGEE. This CDR3 is 14 amino acids long. The CDR3 loop reads CAALAPTDTGELFF. The DNA for the CDR3 is TGTGCCGCACTAGCGCCTACCGACACCGGGGAGCTGTTTTTT. Filled out from reference TRBV5-8 and TRBJ2-2, the complete variable domain reads EAGVTQSPTHLIKTRGQQATLRCSPISGHTSVYWYQQALGLGLQFLLWYDEGEERNRGNFPPRFSGRQFPNYSSELNVNALELEDSALYLCAALAPTDTGELFFGEGSRLTVL.

The CDR3: CSVEPQGYYGYTF. The CDR3 DNA reads as TGCAGCGTTGAACCCCAGGGGTACTATGGCTACACCTTC. The chain couples TRBV29-1 to TRBJ1-2; maybe TRBD1 (6 bases). V was pared by 2 bases and J by 3 bases, with 10 bases between. The CDR3 extends over 13 amino acids. Germline loops: CDR1 SQVTM, CDR2 ANQGSEA.

V usage is TRBV13 and J usage is TRBJ1-4; D gene ambiguous. In germline, CDR1 is PRHDT, CDR2 FYEKMQ (reference sequence). CDR3 length: 15 residues. The germline V and J ends were trimmed by 1 base and 7 bases, with 13 bases remaining between them. DNA of the CDR3: TGTGCCAGCAGCTTAGTTTCCAGCGGCGGTGAAAAACTGTTTTTT. It specifies CASSLVSSGGEKLFF.